Only one count was recorded for the clone carrying this TCR beta chain. Other DNA sequences in this specimen translate into the identical CDR3. The source of the sample is a study of blood T cell repertoires in COVID-19. This table comes from immunoSEQ multiplex PCR, and its TCRdb copy is limited to in-frame clones, with some not included. The table lists approximately 300,000 clones, 80% to 85% of them singletons. The Seattle patients, enrolled during active infection, were followed longitudinally. J was trimmed by 10 bases and V by 3 bases; bases with no gene match: 3. Per germline, CDR1 KGHSH and CDR2 LQKENI. This CDR3 comprises 13 residues.

This sequence originates from an older person with COVID-19, enrolled during active disease. The chain has TRBV18 and TRBJ2-1; 10 positions agree with TRBD2. The sequencing input was peripheral blood. The CDR3 is CASSPLAGGEQFF. The CDR3 region has the DNA TGTGCCAGCTCACCGTTAGCGGGGGGCGAGCAGTTCTTC.